This T cell receptor beta chain emerged from a study of read filtering for tumor transcriptome and immune sequencing. Overall study results and limits: Dropping single-read clonotypes raised IR-seq and RNA-seq shared-clonotype correlation.

Germline CDR1 reads MGHRA; CDR2 reads YSYEKL. V lost 1 base and J lost 7; bases outside the gene matches: 7. The CDR3 has 14 amino acids. From approximately 400 ng of RNA, a library with molecular barcoded alpha/delta and beta/gamma adaptors was made. TCRdb analysed the reads with MiXCR anew, one entry per CDR3 protein. The table lists around 140,000 distinct CDR3 sequences, about 12% of them singletons. This clonotype came up many times. No antigen is known for it. The chain joins TRBV4-1 to TRBJ2-7; the match to TRBD2 covers 7 bases. The clonotype originates from a donor at least 40 years old with multiple myeloma. The sequenced sample consisted of a population of CD138-negative cells sorted from bone marrow. CDR3 residues: CASSQAGLVGEQYF. As DNA, the CDR3 is TGCGCCAGCAGCCAAGCTGGACTAGTGGGGGAGCAGTACTTC.